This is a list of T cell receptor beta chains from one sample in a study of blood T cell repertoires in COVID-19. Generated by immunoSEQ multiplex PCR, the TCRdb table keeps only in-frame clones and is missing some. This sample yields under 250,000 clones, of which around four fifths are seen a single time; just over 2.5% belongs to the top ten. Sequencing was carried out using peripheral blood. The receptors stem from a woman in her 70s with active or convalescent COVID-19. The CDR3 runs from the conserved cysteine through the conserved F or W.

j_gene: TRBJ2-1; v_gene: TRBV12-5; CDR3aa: CASGLGPWAGGNEQFF
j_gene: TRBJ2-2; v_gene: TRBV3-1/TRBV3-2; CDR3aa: CASSPGGTGELFF
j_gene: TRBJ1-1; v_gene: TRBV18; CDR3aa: CASSPLTTNTEAFF
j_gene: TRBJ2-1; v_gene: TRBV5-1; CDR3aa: CASSLGQGAHNEQFF
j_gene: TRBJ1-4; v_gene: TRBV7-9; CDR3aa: CASSLGWGGLNEKLFF
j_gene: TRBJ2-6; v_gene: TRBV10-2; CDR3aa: CASSPAGPNVLTF
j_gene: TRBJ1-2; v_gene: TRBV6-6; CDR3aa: CASSYTQYGYTF
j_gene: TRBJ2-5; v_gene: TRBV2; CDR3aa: CASSRLDVETQYF
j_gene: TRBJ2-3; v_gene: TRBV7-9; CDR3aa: CASSRDRGRPDTQYF
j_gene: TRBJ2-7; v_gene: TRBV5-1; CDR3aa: CASSLGQGREQYF
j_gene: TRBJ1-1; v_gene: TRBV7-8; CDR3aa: CASSLQGGTEAFF
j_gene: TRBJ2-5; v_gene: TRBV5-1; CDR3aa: CASSSGQSQETQYF
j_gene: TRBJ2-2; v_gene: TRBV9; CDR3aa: CASSVGLLKRDRNTGELFF
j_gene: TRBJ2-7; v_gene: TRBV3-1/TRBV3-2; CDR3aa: CASSQDSAVGEQYF
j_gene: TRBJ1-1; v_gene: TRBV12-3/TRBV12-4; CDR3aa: CASSLERGTEAFF
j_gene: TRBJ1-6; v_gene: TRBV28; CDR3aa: CASSPGGGPGNSPLHF
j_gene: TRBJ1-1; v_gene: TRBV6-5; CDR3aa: CASSNHRENTEAFF
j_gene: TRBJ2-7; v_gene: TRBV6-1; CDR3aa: CASSEVIPSTGYSYEQYF
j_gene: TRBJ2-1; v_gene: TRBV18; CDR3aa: CASSRDTSGKPNEQFF
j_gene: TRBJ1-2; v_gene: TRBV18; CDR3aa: CASSRPGGVYGYTF
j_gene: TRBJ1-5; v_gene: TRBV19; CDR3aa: CASSIDWQGALQPQHF
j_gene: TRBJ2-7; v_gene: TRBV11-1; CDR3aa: CASSLAGAVYEQYF
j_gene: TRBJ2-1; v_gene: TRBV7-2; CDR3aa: CASSYAGGRNYNEQFF
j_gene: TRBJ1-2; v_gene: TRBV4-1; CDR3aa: CASSSERHRDNGYTF
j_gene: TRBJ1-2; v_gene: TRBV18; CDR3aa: CASSLYREYGYTF
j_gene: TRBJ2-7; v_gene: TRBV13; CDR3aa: CASSYTQGWVEEQYF
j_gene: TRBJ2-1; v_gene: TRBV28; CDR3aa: CASSLTSGTYNEQFF